The 3 T cell receptor beta chains reported below all come from one sample, sequenced in a study of cytomegalovirus exposure and HLA in healthy donors. Amplification used 60 Vbeta primers and 13 Jbeta primers. Sequencing was performed with immunoSEQ multiplex PCR; in TCRdb, only in-frame clones are kept and a portion is missing. Recorded for this sample: approximately 30,000 clones. Sequencing input: PBMCs. All receptors derive from a woman aged 40-49 years in good health and CMV-seropositive.

The rearrangement uses TRBV2 and TRBJ2-7; D is possibly TRBD2 (5 bases). This CDR3 spans 15 amino acids. Trimming cost V 4 bases and J 0 bases, with 13 bases left between them. CDR1 SNHLY and CDR2 FYNNEI come from the germline V gene. CDR3 DNA: TGTGCCAGCAGTGGGTCGGTACGGGACTCCTACGAGCAGTACTTC. This encodes CASSGSVRDSYEQYF.

J is TRBJ2-2 and V is TRBV30; TRBD2 matches at 8 bases. This CDR3 is 11 amino acids long. CDR1 and CDR2 from the germline V gene are GTSNPN and SVGIG (reference sequence). V lost 7 bases, J lost 7 bases, and 2 bases stayed unmatched. The CDR3 bases are TGTGCCTTTAGCGGGATCGGGGAGCTGTTTTTT. Translation: CAFSGIGELFF.

This chain links TRBV6-1 with TRBJ2-2, with D unclear. This CDR3 is built from 15 residues. Germline V CDR1 and CDR2: MNHNS, SASEGT. V lost 4 bases, J lost 1 base, and 10 bases lay in between. DNA for the CDR3: TGTGCCAGCAGTGGCCTCAAGAGGAACACCGGGGAGCTGTTTTTT. Residues: CASSGLKRNTGELFF.